The 22 T cell receptor beta chains below all came from one sample that was sequenced in a study of monozygotic twins with inflammatory bowel disease (dated by TCRdb to the late 2010s). The library came from 5' RACE. The sequencer was an Illumina HiSeq 2500. TCRdb reprocessed the reads; each CDR3 protein sequence makes one entry, and DNA is unavailable. The sample table gives around 380,000 distinct CDR3 sequences. Clones ranked in the top ten supply 2.4% of the sample. The material sequenced was blood. The receptors originated from a human donor with ulcerative colitis or Crohn's disease, or a healthy co-twin of an affected twin (not recorded which).

The rearrangement links TRBV14 to TRBJ1-5. CDR1 is SGHDN and CDR2 is FVKESK in the germline V gene. The CDR3 is 15 amino acids. CDR3 protein: CASSPAGGSVGPQHF.

The V gene is TRBV27, the J gene TRBJ1-2. The CDR3 is made up of 13 amino acids. Germline V gives CDR1 MNHEY, CDR2 SMNVEV (reference sequence). CDR3 amino acids: CASSFGANYGYTF.

The genes are TRBV5-4 and TRBJ2-7; no DNA is available, so the TRBD1 call from TCRdb remains unchecked. Germline V gene data show CDR1 as SGHNT and CDR2 as YYREEE (reference sequence). The CDR3 runs to 14 residues. This CDR3 is CASSPTDGTYEQYF.

The genes are TRBV5-1 and TRBJ2-4; TCRdb's D gene call, TRBD1, goes unchecked for lack of DNA. The germline CDR1 and CDR2 sequences are SGHRS and YFSETQ. The CDR3 runs 14 residues. The CDR3 loop is CASSLVGDVNIQYF.

The rearrangement links TRBV11-2 to TRBJ2-1; TCRdb's D call, TRBD2, is unchecked because there is no DNA. The CDR3 spans 15 residues. Germline CDR1 SGHAT, CDR2 FQNNGV. CDR3 protein: CASSEGLGSYNEQFF.

The chain couples TRBV5-4 to TRBJ1-6. Looked up from germline, CDR1 is SGHNT and CDR2 is YYREEE (reference sequence). This CDR3 has 15 residues. CDR3 in amino acids: CASSLDPKKGSPLHF.

The CDR3 sequence is CASSSQGLDNDEQFF. The chain combines TRBV7-2 with TRBJ2-1; the TRBD2 assignment by TCRdb is unverifiable without DNA. The CDR3 has 15 residues. In germline, CDR1 is SGHTA, CDR2 FQGNSA. Full variable domain (outside the CDR3, taken from reference TRBV7-2 and TRBJ2-1): GAGVSQSPSNKVTEKGKDVELRCDPISGHTALYWYRQSLGQGLEFLIYFQGNSAPDKSGLPSDRFSAERTGGSVSTLTIQRTQQEDSAVYLCASSSQGLDNDEQFFGPGTRLTVL.

The rearrangement uses TRBV27 and TRBJ1-2; the D call of TRBD1 rests on TCRdb alone, since no DNA is present to check it. Per the germline V gene, CDR1 is MNHEY and CDR2 is SMNVEV (reference sequence). The CDR3 has 16 amino acids. CDR3 protein: CASSFLLRGLRGGYTF.

The chain has TRBV20-1 and TRBJ1-6; the TRBD1 assignment by TCRdb is unverifiable without DNA. CDR1 DFQATT and CDR2 SNEGSKA come from the germline V gene (reference sequence). The CDR3 runs 16 residues. CDR3 loop: CSALNGVSLTNSPLHF.

The chain uses TRBV10-3 and TRBJ2-1; TCRdb indicates TRBD1, and absent DNA this call remains unverified. The CDR3 is 18 amino acids. Germline-derived CDR1 and CDR2 are ENHRY and SYGVKD. CDR3 amino acids: CAISDRGTAVGSYNEQFF.

The rearrangement joins TRBV6-5 to TRBJ2-1. This CDR3 region has 14 residues. Germline-derived CDR1 and CDR2 are MNHEY and SVGAGI. CDR3 region: CASSYVSTSGQQFF.

The CDR3 sequence: CSANDLPGAEAFF. The chain has TRBV20-1 and TRBJ1-1; TCRdb's D gene call, TRBD1, goes unchecked for lack of DNA. This CDR3 has 13 amino acids. Germline CDR1 reads DFQATT; CDR2 reads SNEGSKA (reference sequence).

This sequence joins TRBV3-1 and TRBJ2-7; TCRdb picks TRBD1, but there is no DNA to check that call. From germline, CDR1 is LGHDT and CDR2 YNNKEL (reference sequence). The CDR3 covers 14 residues. CDR3 loop: CASSAGTGDYEQYF.

J is TRBJ2-4 and V is TRBV7-2; the TRBD1 assignment by TCRdb is unverifiable without DNA. The CDR3 totals 15 residues. Germline V CDR1 and CDR2: SGHTA, FQGNSA. CDR3 residues: CASSLALQGLNIQYF.

The chain is built from TRBV7-2 and TRBJ2-1; the TCRdb D gene call, TRBD2, has no DNA to confirm it. The CDR3 consists of 17 residues. Germline V lookup: CDR1 SGHTA, CDR2 FQGNSA. The CDR3 reads CASSLVPSGGTYNEQFF. Complete variable domain (other parts from reference TRBV7-2 and TRBJ2-1): GAGVSQSPSNKVTEKGKDVELRCDPISGHTALYWYRQSLGQGLEFLIYFQGNSAPDKSGLPSDRFSAERTGGSVSTLTIQRTQQEDSAVYLCASSLVPSGGTYNEQFFGPGTRLTVL.

CDR3 loop: CSVEDRLGPKGDYEQYF. V is TRBV29-1 and J is TRBJ2-7; absent DNA, TCRdb's TRBD1 call cannot be checked. This CDR3 is 17 amino acids long. In germline, CDR1 is SQVTM, CDR2 ANQGSEA.

The chain joins TRBV3-1 to TRBJ2-7; TCRdb outputs TRBD1, but without DNA this stays unchecked. Germline V CDR1 and CDR2: LGHDT, YNNKEL (reference sequence). The CDR3 has 21 amino acids. CDR3 protein: CASSQGDLTGLWRDAAYEQYF.

The V and J genes are TRBV24-1 and TRBJ2-3; the D gene TCRdb calls, TRBD2, cannot be checked with no DNA. Germline values: CDR1 KGHDR, CDR2 SFDVKD. The CDR3 runs 18 residues. CDR3 residues: CATSGIHVAGGRTDTQYF.

V is TRBV6-2 or TRBV6-3 and J is TRBJ2-2. Germline CDR1 is MNHEY and CDR2 is SVGEGT. This CDR3 has 16 residues. This chain's CDR3 is CASSYTRHPNTGELFF.

V usage is TRBV25-1 and J usage is TRBJ1-5; TCRdb's D call, TRBD1, is unchecked because there is no DNA. The CDR3 extends over 13 amino acids. Germline assignment: CDR1 MGHDK and CDR2 SYGVNS. CDR3 region: CASRRDNNQPQHF.

The chain recombines TRBV4-2 with TRBJ2-3; no DNA is available, so the TRBD1 call from TCRdb remains unchecked. Germline V lookup: CDR1 LGHNA, CDR2 YNFKEQ. There are 15 residues in the CDR3. The CDR3: CASNQEEGSTDTQYF.

The V call is TRBV4-1, the J call TRBJ2-1. CDR1 and CDR2 from the germline V gene are MGHRA and YSYEKL. The CDR3 extends over 12 amino acids. CDR3 sequence: CASSQDNNEQFF.